These 18 T cell receptor beta chains were all obtained from the same sample, sequenced in a study of shared clonotypes between healthy human individuals. The method was immunoSEQ multiplex PCR; TCRdb's version includes in-frame clones alone and lacks a portion of them. The sample shows 1.4 million to 1.5 million clones, more than 95% of them seen only once. The sample consisted of naive CD4+ T cells sorted from blood. Subset meaning: CD45RA+ positively selected. These receptors originate from a man aged 25-45 years in good health.

This clone has a single count. The V and J genes are TRBV11-2 and TRBJ2-7; D is possibly TRBD1 (5 bases). The CDR3 runs 15 residues. The germline V gene has CDR1 SGHAT and CDR2 FQNNGV. Trimming took 0 bases from V and 4 from J, leaving 13 bases between them. The CDR3 sequence: CASSLEGPVGYEQYF. CDR3 DNA sequence: TGTGCCAGCAGCTTAGAGGGGCCGGTGGGATACGAGCAGTACTTC.

This clone showed up just a few times. The CDR3 sequence: CASSWTSASYNEQFF. The CDR3 DNA reads TGCGCCAGCAGCTGGACTAGCGCCTCCTACAATGAGCAGTTCTTC. The chain employs TRBV5-1 and TRBJ2-1, with 9 bases lining up with TRBD2. V shed 3 bases, J shed 0 bases, and the junction held 1 base outside the gene matches. Germline values: CDR1 SGHRS, CDR2 YFSETQ. This CDR3 has 15 residues.

The gene calls are TRBV19 and TRBJ1-5; no firm D call. The CDR3 sequence is 11 residues long. Germline V CDR1 and CDR2: LNHDA, SQIVND (reference sequence). V gave up 9 bases and J gave up 2 bases, with 5 bases separating them. The CDR3 is CARRGNQPQHF. The CDR3 DNA reads as TGTGCCAGGCGGGGCAATCAGCCCCAGCATTTT.

This chain connects TRBV14 to TRBJ2-2; tentative D call: TRBD1 (5 bases). The CDR3 runs to 16 residues. Germline CDR1 SGHDN, CDR2 FVKESK. Trimming left V 0 bases short and J 7 bases short, with 15 bases between. The CDR3 DNA sequence: TGTGCCAGCAGCCAAGAAAAAGGGGCACGAGGCGGGGAGCTGTTTTTT. Translation gives CASSQEKGARGGELFF.

DNA for the CDR3: TGCAGCGTTGGAGGGCTAGCGGACCTCAATGAGCAGTTCTTC. As protein: CSVGGLADLNEQFF. V is TRBV29-1 and J is TRBJ2-1; 7 bases match TRBD2. The CDR3 length is 14 residues. Germline assignment: CDR1 SQVTM and CDR2 ANQGSEA. J gave up 6 bases and V 4 bases, and 9 bases lay outside the gene matches.

The genes are TRBV5-1 and TRBJ2-1; D is perhaps TRBD1 (6 bases). V was trimmed by 4 bases and J by 4 bases, leaving 12 bases between them. There are 14 residues in the CDR3. Germline CDR1 and CDR2: SGHRS and YFSETQ. CDR3 sequence reads: CASSPYRGYNEQFF. For the CDR3, the DNA is TGCGCCAGCAGCCCCTATAGGGGGTACAATGAGCAGTTCTTC.

The gene calls are TRBV5-1 and TRBJ1-2; D ambiguous. The CDR3 extends over 13 amino acids. V shed 3 bases and J shed 7 bases, with 13 bases lying between them. Germline V gives CDR1 SGHRS, CDR2 YFSETQ. The CDR3 DNA sequence: TGCGCCAGCAGCTCTGACATCGGTGGTGGCTACACCTTC. It translates to CASSSDIGGGYTF.

This chain uses TRBV10-3 with TRBJ1-2; D remains unclear. Germline V CDR1 and CDR2: ENHRY, SYGVKD. The CDR3 has 13 residues. The germline V and J ends were trimmed by 7 bases and 1 base, with 10 bases remaining between them. CDR3 amino acids: CAIMADINYGYTF. The CDR3 DNA reads TGTGCCATCATGGCAGATATTAACTATGGCTACACCTTC.

V usage is TRBV2 and J usage is TRBJ2-7; D is unclear. Trimming removed 1 base from V and 5 bases from J, with 12 bases in between. CDR1 and CDR2 (germline): SNHLY, FYNNEI. The CDR3 runs 14 residues. CDR3 sequence: CASSEGVSSNEQYF. The CDR3 bases are TGTGCCAGCAGTGAAGGGGTTAGCTCGAACGAGCAGTACTTC.

As regards this clone: The sample holds other DNA sequences that translate to the same CDR3. The rearrangement uses TRBV7-9 and TRBJ2-6, with D unclear. Trimming shortened V by 0 bases and J by 4 bases, and 1 base separated the two germline ends. The CDR3 sequence is 13 residues long. Germline CDR1 and CDR2: SEHNR and FQNEAQ (reference sequence). CDR3 residues: CASSLAGANVLTF. The CDR3 coding sequence is TGTGCCAGCAGCTTAGCCGGGGCCAACGTCCTGACTTTC.

The rearrangement links TRBV9 to TRBJ2-7, with a possible D match to TRBD1 (6 bases). V was trimmed by 4 bases and J by 0 bases, leaving 14 bases between them. The CDR3 contains 15 residues. Per the germline V gene, CDR1 is SGDLS and CDR2 is YYNGEE. CDR3 DNA sequence: TGTGCCAGCAGCCCAACCCCCAGGGGCTCCTACGAGCAGTACTTC. Protein sequence: CASSPTPRGSYEQYF.

The V and J genes are TRBV29-1 and TRBJ2-3, with no clear D. This CDR3 comprises 15 residues. Germline V CDR1 and CDR2: SQVTM, ANQGSEA. The V end was cut by 4 bases, the J end by 0 bases, with 14 bases between. CDR3 amino acids: CSVVGVHKSTDTQYF. The CDR3 DNA follows: TGCAGCGTTGTCGGAGTCCATAAGAGCACAGATACGCAGTATTTT.

A remark on this clone: The same CDR3 arises from other DNA sequences in this sample as well. This sequence joins TRBV10-1 and TRBJ2-7; a possible D gene is TRBD1 (5 bases). From germline, CDR1 is WNHNN and CDR2 SYGVQD (reference sequence). The CDR3 has 14 residues. Trimming cost V 0 bases and J 4 bases, with 10 bases left between them. CDR3 nucleotides: TGCGCCAGCAGTGAGTCTGGCAGGGAATACGAGCAGTACTTC. This codes for CASSESGREYEQYF.

This clone was counted a single time. This sequence joins TRBV4-1 and TRBJ2-1; the D gene is possibly TRBD1 (5 bases). The V gene lost 3 bases and the J gene lost 1 base, with 10 bases spanning the gap. The CDR3 extends over 15 amino acids. The germline CDR1 and CDR2 sequences are MGHRA and YSYEKL. CDR3 loop: CASSQTETSYNEQFF. DNA for the CDR3: TGCGCCAGCAGCCAGACAGAAACGTCCTACAATGAGCAGTTCTTC.

As to this clone: The identical CDR3 is also encoded by other nucleotide sequences in the sample. The chain combines TRBV5-4 with TRBJ2-1, with 16 bases matching TRBD2. V lost 4 bases, J lost 7 bases, and 5 bases stayed unmatched. Germline V gives CDR1 SGHNT, CDR2 YYREEE (reference sequence). The length of the CDR3 is 16 residues. CDR3 DNA: TGTGCCAGCAGCCTGGGACTAGCGGGAGGGTTTAATGAGCAGTTCTTC. It encodes CASSLGLAGGFNEQFF.

The rearrangement links TRBV6-5 to TRBJ2-7; a possible D gene is TRBD1 (5 bases). The CDR3 totals 13 residues. V was trimmed by 6 bases and J by 0 bases, leaving 9 bases between them. Germline loops: CDR1 MNHEY, CDR2 SVGAGI. The CDR3 coding sequence is TGTGCCAGCAGGGCGGACAACTCCTACGAGCAGTACTTC. Encoded protein: CASRADNSYEQYF.

The V call is TRBV5-1, the J call TRBJ2-7; possible D gene TRBD1, 5 bases. The germline V and J ends were trimmed by 5 bases and 4 bases, with 13 bases remaining between them. The CDR3 is 13 amino acids. The germline CDR1 and CDR2 sequences are SGHRS and YFSETQ. CDR3 protein: CASRKQERYEQYF. CDR3 nucleotides: TGCGCCAGCAGAAAACAGGAACGGTACGAGCAGTACTTC.

There are a few counts of this clone. This chain uses TRBV5-1 with TRBJ1-1; D remains unclear. This CDR3 region has 13 residues. The V end was cut by 0 bases, the J end by 3 bases, with 6 bases between. CDR1 and CDR2 from the germline V gene are SGHRS and YFSETQ. The CDR3 loop is CASSLDLDTEAFF. Written as DNA, the CDR3 is TGCGCCAGCAGCTTGGACCTTGACACTGAAGCTTTCTTT.